Here is one T cell receptor (beta chain) with its context. The specificity of this receptor is unknown. Base qualities are missing; no much larger clone stands one base away. This entry is derived from a study of blood T cell repertoires in COVID-19 (dated by TCRdb to the early 2020s). Regarding the complete study: Samples covering the acute and convalescent phases of COVID-19 were provided by collaborators in the United States, Italy and Spain. The material from the prospective study consisted of cDNA or gDNA derived from T cells, B-cell-depleted T cells, or PBMCs. Subjects who had been exposed to COVID-19, were actively infected with it, or had recovered from it provided the deeply sampled blood TCRbeta repertoires that made up the dataset. The repertoires were released in a freely available public database meant as a resource for research on the immune response to SARS-CoV-2. Samples were obtained from the ongoing ImmuneRACE study (first 160 participants) and from some 1,300 subjects provided by 6 global collaborators. A de-identified subject ID, COVID-19 status, age in years and sex were almost always included in the sample metadata. Where available, HLA class I and class II types were obtained from metadata supplied by the sample provider rather than from assay-based typing.

One collaborating source in Seattle enrolled patients while the patients were actively infected and followed the patients over time throughout the course of disease. The collaborating institutions used their own protocols to collect whole blood in K2EDTA tubes. Collaborator samples were shipped for TCRbeta analysis as frozen whole blood, isolated PBMCs, or DNA extracted from either sample type. The investigation overall reported the following: The quantity of clinical and demographic metadata differed by source and by participant and was supplied without curation.

TCRbeta CDR3 regions were amplified from genomic DNA by means of the immunoSEQ Assay, a bias-controlled multiplex PCR. As for the authors' bioinformatics: The number of nucleated cells in each sample was estimated from the amplification of reference gene primers within the assay. To quantify the absolute abundance of each unique TCRbeta CDR3 rearrangement, sequence reads were collapsed and filtered. For each sample, productive Simpson clonality was calculated by taking the square root of Simpson's diversity index across productive rearrangements. The clones in this table, taken by TCRdb from immuneACCESS, are in-frame only. Not every clone is retained; where verified, under half of the shortfall comes from an unresolved V gene, and the cause of the rest is unknown. The V and J calls and clone size come from that table; D and trimming were worked out from the DNA. The sample profile shows roughly 260,000 clones; 85% to 90% of them were found once. About 11% of the sample is in the top ten clones.

The specimen sequenced was peripheral blood. The sequence was collected from a woman aged 25-40 years with COVID-19, enrolled during active disease.

Read as DNA, the sequence is TGTGCCAGCTCACCCGGATCTGCGGGGGGCTCCTATAATTCACCCCTCCACTTT. The translation is CASSPGSAGGSYNSPLHF. The chain employs TRBV18 and TRBJ1-6; perhaps TRBD1 is the D gene, with 5 bases matching. Reading from cysteine to phenylalanine, the CDR3 counts 18 amino acids. The read is trimmed to its CDR3 DNA, 54 bases read in frame from base 1. V gives up 3 bases and J gives up 0 bases, and the segment between their germline ends measures 15 bases. Via the germline V gene, CDR1 is KGHSH and CDR2 LQKENI.